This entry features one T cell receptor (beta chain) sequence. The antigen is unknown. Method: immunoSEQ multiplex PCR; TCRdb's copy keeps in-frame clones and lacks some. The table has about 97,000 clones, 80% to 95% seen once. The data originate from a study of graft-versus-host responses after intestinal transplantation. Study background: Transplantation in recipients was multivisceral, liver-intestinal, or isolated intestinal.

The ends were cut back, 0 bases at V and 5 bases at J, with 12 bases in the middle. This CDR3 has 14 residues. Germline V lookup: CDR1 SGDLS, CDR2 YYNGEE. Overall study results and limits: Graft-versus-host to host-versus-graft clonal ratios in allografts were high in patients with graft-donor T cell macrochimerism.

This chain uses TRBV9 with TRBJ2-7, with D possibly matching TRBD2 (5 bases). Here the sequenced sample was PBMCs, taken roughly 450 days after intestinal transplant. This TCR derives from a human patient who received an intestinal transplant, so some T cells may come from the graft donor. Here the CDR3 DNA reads TGTGCCAGCAGCGTAGACGGAGGATCCGACGAGCAGTACTTC. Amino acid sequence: CASSVDGGSDEQYF.